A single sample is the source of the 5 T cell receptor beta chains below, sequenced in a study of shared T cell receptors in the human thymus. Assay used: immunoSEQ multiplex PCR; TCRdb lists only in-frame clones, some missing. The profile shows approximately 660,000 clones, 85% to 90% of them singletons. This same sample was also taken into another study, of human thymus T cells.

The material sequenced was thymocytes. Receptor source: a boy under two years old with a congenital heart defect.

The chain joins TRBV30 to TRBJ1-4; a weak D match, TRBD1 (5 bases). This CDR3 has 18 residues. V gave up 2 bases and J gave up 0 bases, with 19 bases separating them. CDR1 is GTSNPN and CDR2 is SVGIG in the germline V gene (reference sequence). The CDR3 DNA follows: TGTGCCTGGAGTCCACCGGGACTCCTCGGTTCAACTAATGAAAAACTGTTTTTT. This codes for CAWSPPGLLGSTNEKLFF.

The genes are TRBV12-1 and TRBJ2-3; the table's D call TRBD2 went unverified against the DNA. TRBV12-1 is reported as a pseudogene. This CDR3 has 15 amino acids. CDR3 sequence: CASSPGRESVDTQYF. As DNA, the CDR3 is TGTGCCAGCAGCCCGGGTAGAGAATCCGTGGATACGCAGTATTTT.

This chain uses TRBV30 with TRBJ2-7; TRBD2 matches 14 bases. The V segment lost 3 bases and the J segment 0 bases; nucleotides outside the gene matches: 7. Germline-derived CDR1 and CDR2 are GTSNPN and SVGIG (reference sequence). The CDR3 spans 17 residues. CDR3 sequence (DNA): TGTGCCTGGAGCGGGGCAGGGACTAGCGGGAGCTCCTACGAGCAGTACTTC. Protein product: CAWSGAGTSGSSYEQYF. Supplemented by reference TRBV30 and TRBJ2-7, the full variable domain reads SQTIHQWPATLVQPVGSPLSLECTVEGTSNPNLYWYRQAAGRGLQLLFYSVGIGQISSEVPQNLSASRPQDRQFILSSKKLLLSDSGFYLCAWSGAGTSGSSYEQYFGPGTRLTVT.

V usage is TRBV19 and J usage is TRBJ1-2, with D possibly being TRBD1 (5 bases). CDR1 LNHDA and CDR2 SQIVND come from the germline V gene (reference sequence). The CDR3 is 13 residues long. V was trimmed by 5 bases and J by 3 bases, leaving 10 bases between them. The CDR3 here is CASSRQRYYGYTF. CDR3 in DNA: TGTGCCAGTAGTCGACAGAGATACTATGGCTACACCTTC. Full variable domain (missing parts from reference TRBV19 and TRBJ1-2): DGGITQSPKYLFRKEGQNVTLSCEQNLNHDAMYWYRQDPGQGLRLIYYSQIVNDFQKGDIAEGYSVSREKKESFPLTVTSAQKNPTAFYLCASSRQRYYGYTFGSGTRLTVV.

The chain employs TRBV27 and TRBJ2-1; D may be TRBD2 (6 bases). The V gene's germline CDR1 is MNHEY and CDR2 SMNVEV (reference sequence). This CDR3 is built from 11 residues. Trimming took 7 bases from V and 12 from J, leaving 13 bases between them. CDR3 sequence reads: CASTLGTRQFF. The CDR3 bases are TGTGCCAGCACTCTCGGGACTCGGCAGTTCTTC.